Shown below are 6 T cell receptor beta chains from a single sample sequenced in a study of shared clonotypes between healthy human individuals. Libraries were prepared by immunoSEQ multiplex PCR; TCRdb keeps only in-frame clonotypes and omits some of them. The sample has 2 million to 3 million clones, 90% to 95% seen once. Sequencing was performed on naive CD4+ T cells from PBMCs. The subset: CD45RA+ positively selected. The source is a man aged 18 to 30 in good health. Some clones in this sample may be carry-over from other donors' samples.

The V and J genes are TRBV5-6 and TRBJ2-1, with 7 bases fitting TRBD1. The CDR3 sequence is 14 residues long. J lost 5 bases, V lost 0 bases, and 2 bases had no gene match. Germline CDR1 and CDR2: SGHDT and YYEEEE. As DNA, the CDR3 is TGTGCCAGCAGCTTGGGGCAGGGGGACAATGAGCAGTTCTTC. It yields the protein CASSLGQGDNEQFF.

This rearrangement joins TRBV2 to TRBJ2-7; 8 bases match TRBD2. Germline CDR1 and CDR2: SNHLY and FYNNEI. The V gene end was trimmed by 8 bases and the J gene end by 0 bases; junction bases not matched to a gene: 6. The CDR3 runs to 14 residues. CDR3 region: CASLRAGASYEQYF. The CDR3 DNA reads TGTGCCAGCCTCCGAGCGGGGGCCTCCTACGAGCAGTACTTC.

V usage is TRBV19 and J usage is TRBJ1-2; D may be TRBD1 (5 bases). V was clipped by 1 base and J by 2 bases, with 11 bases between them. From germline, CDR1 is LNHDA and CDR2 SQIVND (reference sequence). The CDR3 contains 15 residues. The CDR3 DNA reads TGTGCCAGTAGTATAGGGGGACTTAACAACTATGGCTACACCTTC. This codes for CASSIGGLNNYGYTF.

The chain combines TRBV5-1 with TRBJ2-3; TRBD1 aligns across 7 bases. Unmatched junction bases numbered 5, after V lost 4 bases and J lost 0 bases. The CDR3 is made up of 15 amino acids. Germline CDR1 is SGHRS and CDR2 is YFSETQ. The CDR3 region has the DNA TGCGCCAGCAGCAACGGACAGGTTAGCACAGATACGCAGTATTTT. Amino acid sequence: CASSNGQVSTDTQYF.

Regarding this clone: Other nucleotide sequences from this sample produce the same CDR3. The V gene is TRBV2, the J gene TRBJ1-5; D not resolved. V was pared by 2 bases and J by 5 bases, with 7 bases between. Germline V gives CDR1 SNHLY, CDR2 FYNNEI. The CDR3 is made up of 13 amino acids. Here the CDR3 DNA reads TGTGCCAGCAGTGAATTTCGAGATCAGCCCCAGCATTTT. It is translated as CASSEFRDQPQHF. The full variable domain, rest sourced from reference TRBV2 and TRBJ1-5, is EPEVTQTPSHQVTQMGQEVILRCVPISNHLYFYWYRQILGQKVEFLVSFYNNEISEKSEIFDDQFSVERPDGSNFTLKIRSTKLEDSAMYFCASSEFRDQPQHFGDGTRLSIL.

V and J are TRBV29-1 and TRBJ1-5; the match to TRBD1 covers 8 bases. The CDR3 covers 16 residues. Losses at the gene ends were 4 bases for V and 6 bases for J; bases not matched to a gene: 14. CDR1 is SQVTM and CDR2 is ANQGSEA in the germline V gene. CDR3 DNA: TGCAGCGTTGGTGGAATGACAGGGGCGCCGTGTCAGCCCCAGCATTTT. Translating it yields CSVGGMTGAPCQPQHF. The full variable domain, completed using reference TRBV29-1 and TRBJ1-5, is SAVISQKPSRDICQRGTSLTIQCQVDSQVTMMFWYRQQPGQSLTLIATANQGSEATYESGFVIDKFPISRPNLTFSTLTVSNMSPEDSSIYLCSVGGMTGAPCQPQHFGDGTRLSIL.